The 27 T cell receptor beta chains reported below all come from one sample, sequenced in a study of T cells in Graves' hyperthyroidism and ophthalmopathy. TCR beta CDR3 region amplification was performed from RNA transcripts. RT-PCR in the first round (using the HTBI primer set) targeted the TCR CDR3. From the multiplex PCR reads, TCRdb called clonotypes with MiXCR, one entry per CDR3 protein. The repertoire consists of about 530,000 distinct CDR3 sequences, with over 15% occurring once and the leading ten covering approximately 15%. Material: blood. Receptors originate from a woman aged 18-35 years with Graves' ophthalmopathy.

The table lists this clonotype with a few counts. This rearrangement joins TRBV6-1 to TRBJ2-5; no clear D gene. This CDR3 has 14 amino acids. Trimming took off 10 bases at V and 0 bases at J, with 15 bases between the two ends. Germline values: CDR1 MNHNS, CDR2 SASEGT. The CDR3 reads CAIRKVFYQETQYF. The DNA of the CDR3 is TGTGCCATCAGAAAGGTATTTTACCAAGAGACCCAGTACTTC.

This clonotype was found many times. The CDR3 here is CASSNTGGTEAFF. In DNA form, the CDR3 reads TGTGCCAGCAGCAACACAGGGGGCACTGAAGCTTTCTTT. The chain employs TRBV14 and TRBJ1-1; 8 nucleotides match TRBD1. The germline gives CDR1 SGHDN, CDR2 FVKESK. CDR3 length: 13 amino acids. Trimming removed 5 bases from V and 4 bases from J; junction bases left unmatched: 3. Full variable domain (rest looked up from reference TRBV14 and TRBJ1-1): EAGVTQFPSHSVIEKGQTVTLRCDPISGHDNLYWYRRVMGKEIKFLLHFVKESKQDESGMPNNRFLAERTGGTYSTLKVQPAELEDSGVYFCASSNTGGTEAFFGQGTRLTVV.

The rearrangement links TRBV3-1 to TRBJ2-7; no reliable D call. The CDR3 runs 14 residues. The germline V gene has CDR1 LGHDT and CDR2 YNNKEL (reference sequence). The V end lost 0 bases, the J end lost 1 base, and 7 bases lay between the germline ends. CDR3 sequence reads: CASSQDSFSYEQYF. DNA for the CDR3: TGTGCCAGCAGCCAAGACAGTTTTTCCTACGAGCAGTACTTC.

This clonotype was observed at least ten times. The rearrangement links TRBV6-2 or TRBV6-3 to TRBJ1-1; D gene uncertain. The CDR3 totals 16 residues. Trimming took 5 bases from V and 0 from J, leaving 16 bases between them. In germline, CDR1 is MNHEY, CDR2 SVGEGT. This CDR3 is CASSRPQVAMNTEAFF. The CDR3 bases are TGTGCCAGCAGTCGCCCTCAGGTCGCCATGAACACTGAAGCTTTCTTT.

This clonotype was observed many times. J is TRBJ2-5 and V is TRBV28, with D possibly matching TRBD1 (6 bases). Germline-derived CDR1 and CDR2 are MDHEN and SYDVKM. Trimming pared 5 bases from V and 0 bases from J, leaving 13 bases between. The CDR3 contains 15 residues. CDR3 bases: TGTGCCAGCAGTGACAGGATGATGTACCAAGAGACCCAGTACTTC. Its translation is CASSDRMMYQETQYF.

This clonotype occurred many times. The rearrangement joins TRBV5-1 to TRBJ2-3; D call uncertain. V lost 1 base, J lost 4 bases, and 10 bases lay in between. CDR1 is SGHRS and CDR2 is YFSETQ in the germline V gene. CDR3 length: 14 residues. The CDR3 spells CASSLFGAPDTQYF. CDR3 DNA: TGCGCCAGCAGCTTGTTTGGCGCACCAGATACGCAGTATTTT. Full variable domain (remainder filled in from reference TRBV5-1 and TRBJ2-3): KAGVTQTPRYLIKTRGQQVTLSCSPISGHRSVSWYQQTPGQGLQFLFEYFSETQRNKGNFPGRFSGRQFSNSRSEMNVSTLELGDSALYLCASSLFGAPDTQYFGPGTRLTVL.

About this clonotype itself: A much larger clone differs by one base, so this may be a read error. The genes are TRBV20-1 and TRBJ1-2; the D gene is possibly TRBD1 (6 bases). From germline, CDR1 is DFQATT and CDR2 SNEGSKA (reference sequence). The CDR3 has 14 amino acids. The V gene lost 5 bases and the J gene lost 8 bases, with 21 bases spanning the gap. The CDR3, as DNA: TGCAGTGCTTTCCTCGCATCGGGGGCGAGGGGCTACACCTTC. The encoded protein is CSAFLASGARGYTF.

The chain joins TRBV20-1 to TRBJ1-1, with D uncertain. Trimming left V 1 base short and J 1 base short, with 10 bases between. The germline gives CDR1 DFQATT, CDR2 SNEGSKA (reference sequence). The CDR3 covers 14 residues. This CDR3 is CSARALNWNTEAFF. DNA of the CDR3: TGCAGTGCTAGAGCGTTGAACTGGAACACTGAAGCTTTCTTT.

This clonotype has just one count. This may be a read error, as it is one base from a much larger clone. The chain links TRBV13 to TRBJ1-1; D is unresolved. This CDR3 spans 13 amino acids. CDR1 is PRHDT and CDR2 is FYEKMQ in the germline V gene (reference sequence). With 6 bases removed from V and 4 bases from J, the gap between germline ends came to 12 bases. CDR3 in amino acids: CASSGEVSTEAFF. The CDR3 nucleotides are TGTGCCAGCAGTGGAGAGGTGAGCACTGAAGCTTTCTTT.

This clonotype was seen a few times. The chain uses TRBV10-3 and TRBJ2-2; TRBD1 matches 8 bases. The CDR3 runs 17 residues. The V gene end was trimmed by 2 bases and the J gene end by 0 bases; junction bases not matched to a gene: 5. Germline loops: CDR1 ENHRY, CDR2 SYGVKD. The CDR3 here is CAISEPGQGPNTGELFF. For the CDR3, the DNA is TGTGCCATCAGTGAGCCAGGACAGGGACCGAACACCGGGGAGCTGTTTTTT.

The table lists this clonotype with many counts. The chain recombines TRBV2 with TRBJ1-2, with a possible D match to TRBD1 (5 bases). This CDR3 region has 14 residues. Trimming left V 4 bases short and J 3 bases short, with 12 bases between. The germline gives CDR1 SNHLY, CDR2 FYNNEI. The CDR3 protein is CASSVGQGYYGYTF. CDR3 coding DNA: TGTGCCAGCAGTGTAGGGCAGGGCTACTATGGCTACACCTTC.

The CDR3 loop reads CASRSAGVLDTQYF. For the CDR3, the DNA is TGTGCCAGCCGCTCGGCGGGAGTTTTAGATACGCAGTATTTT. The V and J genes are TRBV7-9 and TRBJ2-3, with 7 bases matching TRBD2. The CDR3 covers 14 residues. The V segment lost 8 bases and the J segment 5 bases; nucleotides outside the gene matches: 10. The germline V gene encodes CDR1 SEHNR and CDR2 FQNEAQ (reference sequence).

This clonotype was observed a handful of times. This sequence joins TRBV7-9 and TRBJ1-3, with no clear D. Germline CDR1 is SEHNR and CDR2 is FQNEAQ (reference sequence). The CDR3 sequence is 16 residues long. V was trimmed by 6 bases and J by 4 bases, leaving 19 bases between them. As DNA, the CDR3 is TGTGCCAGCAGACCCCCCCTGTTTCCGGGAGGAAACACCATATATTTT. Amino acids: CASRPPLFPGGNTIYF.

Remarks on this clonotype: Being one base from a much bigger clone, this may be a read error. The V gene is TRBV27, the J gene TRBJ1-5; 7 bases map to TRBD1. The length of the CDR3 is 14 residues. The germline V gene has CDR1 MNHEY and CDR2 SMNVEV (reference sequence). Trimming took 8 bases from V and 2 from J; bases not matched to a gene: 6. CDR3 DNA sequence: TGTGCCAGCGGTGCAGGGGGGCGCAATCAGCCCCAGCATTTT. This sequence encodes CASGAGGRNQPQHF.

The sample holds many counts of this clonotype. The J gene is TRBJ2-5, the V gene TRBV20-1, with 9 bases aligning to TRBD1. Unmatched junction bases numbered 2, after V lost 5 bases and J lost 4 bases. The germline V gene has CDR1 DFQATT and CDR2 SNEGSKA (reference sequence). CDR3 length: 12 amino acids. The CDR3 reads CSALTGGETQYF. The DNA of the CDR3 is TGCAGTGCTTTGACAGGGGGAGAGACCCAGTACTTC.

There are many counts of this clonotype. The chain uses TRBV28 and TRBJ2-1; D perhaps matches TRBD1 (7 bases). The CDR3 contains 18 residues. CDR1 MDHEN and CDR2 SYDVKM come from the germline V gene. V gave up 6 bases and J gave up 10 bases, with 31 bases separating them. CDR3 sequence: CASRPTGVAAPLNWEQFF. The DNA for the CDR3 is TGTGCCAGCAGGCCAACAGGGGTAGCGGCCCCCTTGAATTGGGAGCAGTTCTTC.

This clonotype has ten or more counts. The chain is built from TRBV6-1 and TRBJ1-5; TRBD1 aligns across 7 bases. Germline V CDR1 and CDR2: MNHNS, SASEGT. J was trimmed by 1 base and V by 7 bases; bases with no gene match: 7. The CDR3 extends over 15 amino acids. The CDR3 loop is CASTTNRGSNQPQHF. The CDR3 DNA sequence: TGTGCCAGCACAACTAACAGGGGAAGCAATCAGCCCCAGCATTTT.

This clonotype was observed at least ten times. The chain uses TRBV5-1 and TRBJ2-3; the D gene could be TRBD1 or TRBD2 (5 bases each). CDR3 length: 13 residues. Germline V lookup: CDR1 SGHRS, CDR2 YFSETQ. Trimming stripped 6 bases from V and 1 base from J, with 9 bases between. CDR3: CASNVGGTDTQYF. The CDR3 DNA follows: TGCGCCAGCAACGTGGGGGGCACAGATACGCAGTATTTT.

Many counts were recorded for this clonotype. This chain joins TRBV11-2 and TRBJ2-1; tentative D call: TRBD1 (6 bases). V gave up 5 bases and J gave up 2 bases, with 13 bases separating them. The germline gives CDR1 SGHAT, CDR2 FQNNGV. The CDR3 is made up of 15 amino acids. CDR3 in amino acids: CASSQNRVPYNEQFF. The CDR3, as DNA: TGTGCCAGCAGCCAGAACAGGGTCCCCTACAATGAGCAGTTCTTC.

J is TRBJ2-2 and V is TRBV9, with D unresolved. CDR1 and CDR2 from the germline V gene are SGDLS and YYNGEE. The V and J ends lost 2 bases and 0 bases respectively, with 11 bases between them. The CDR3 runs 16 residues. The CDR3 region has the DNA TGTGCCAGCAGCGTCAGAAGGTTCGCGAACACCGGGGAGCTGTTTTTT. This codes for CASSVRRFANTGELFF.

In this sample, this clonotype turned up many times. The chain joins TRBV6-1 to TRBJ1-5; perhaps TRBD1 as D (6 bases). Germline V gives CDR1 MNHNS, CDR2 SASEGT. V lost 5 bases and J 0 bases, leaving 11 bases between the germline ends. The CDR3 is 15 residues long. The CDR3 region is CASSPGTNSNQPQHF. DNA for the CDR3: TGTGCCAGCAGTCCCGGGACAAATAGCAATCAGCCCCAGCATTTT.

This clonotype appeared many times. This chain links TRBV11-2 with TRBJ2-5; D not resolved. The germline V gene encodes CDR1 SGHAT and CDR2 FQNNGV. V lost 3 bases and J 3 bases, leaving 14 bases between the germline ends. The CDR3 consists of 15 residues. In DNA, the CDR3 is TGTGCCAGCAGCTTGTCCCCCCAACCCGAAGAGACCCAGTACTTC. Translating gives CASSLSPQPEETQYF. Full variable domain (rest looked up from reference TRBV11-2 and TRBJ2-5): EAGVAQSPRYKIIEKRQSVAFWCNPISGHATLYWYQQILGQGPKLLIQFQNNGVVDDSQLPKDRFSAERLKGVDSTLKIQPAKLEDSAVYLCASSLSPQPEETQYFGPGTRLLVL.

This clonotype has a count of ten or more. The chain carries TRBV3-1 and TRBJ2-7; D unresolved. This CDR3 has 14 residues. Germline V gene lookup returns CDR1 LGHDT and CDR2 YNNKEL (reference sequence). Trimming took off 1 base at V and 6 bases at J, with 13 bases between the two ends. CDR3 sequence reads: CASSQGLEIAEQYF. The CDR3 DNA reads TGTGCCAGCAGCCAAGGGTTAGAGATCGCCGAGCAGTACTTC.

This chain connects TRBV5-6 to TRBJ2-7, with TRBD1 matching over 11 bases. The length of the CDR3 is 16 residues. V lost 3 bases and J lost 3; bases outside the gene matches: 8. Germline V gene data show CDR1 as SGHDT and CDR2 as YYEEEE. CDR3 amino acids: CASSSYRDRGVYEQYF. CDR3 DNA: TGTGCCAGCAGCTCGTACCGGGACAGGGGGGTCTACGAGCAGTACTTC.

At least ten counts were recorded for this clonotype. V is TRBV3-1 and J is TRBJ2-3, with D hard to call. With 0 bases removed from V and 2 bases from J, the gap between germline ends came to 6 bases. Germline V gene data show CDR1 as LGHDT and CDR2 as YNNKEL (reference sequence). This CDR3 contains 14 residues. CDR3 sequence: CASSQEGNTDTQYF. The CDR3 DNA sequence: TGTGCCAGCAGCCAAGAGGGGAACACAGATACGCAGTATTTT.

The chain links TRBV12-3 or TRBV12-4 to TRBJ2-1, with TRBD2 matching over 8 bases. The CDR3 length is 15 residues. V shed 6 bases, J shed 4 bases, and the junction held 8 bases outside the gene matches. CDR3 amino acids: CASRSGGAGYNEQFF. The CDR3 region has the DNA TGTGCCAGCAGGTCGGGGGGGGCCGGGTACAATGAGCAGTTCTTC.

The table lists this clonotype with many counts. The rearrangement links TRBV20-1 to TRBJ2-5, with unresolved D. Germline CDR1 reads DFQATT; CDR2 reads SNEGSKA (reference sequence). V lost 1 base to trimming and J lost 5 bases, with 11 bases between them. This CDR3 has 13 residues. The CDR3 nucleotides read TGCAGTGCTAGAGGACCACTCGGGGAGACCCAGTACTTC. Residues: CSARGPLGETQYF.